This T cell receptor beta chain was profiled in a study of PD-1 blockade in classical Hodgkin lymphoma. Findings of the study overall: The study found complete responders had baseline diversity similar to newly diagnosed patients.

The V and J ends lost 3 bases and 3 bases respectively, with 15 bases between them. Germline V gives CDR1 LGHNA, CDR2 YSLEER. This CDR3 spans 15 amino acids. Here immunoSEQ multiplex PCR was the method, and the copy in TCRdb shows in-frame clones only, minus some. This table holds 100,000 or so clones, 90% found once. With respect to this clone: Its antigen is unidentified.

Time point meaning: cycle 4 day 1 (C4D1), after 6 weeks of nivolumab. No patient escaped relapse after autologous stem cell transplantation, and brentuximab vedotin exposure varied. This receptor was obtained from a human donor with classical Hodgkin lymphoma. This material consisted of peripheral blood mononuclear cells (PBMCs), taken before the fourth cycle of nivolumab. The chain combines TRBV4-3 with TRBJ2-7; D may be TRBD2 (6 bases). In nucleotides, the CDR3 is TGCGCCAGCAGCCATCAAATGGGGACTCTCTACGAGCAGTACTTC. It is translated as CASSHQMGTLYEQYF.